Shown below are 23 T cell receptor beta chains from a single sample sequenced in a study of spatial heterogeneity in lung cancer. Time point reported: blood at routine non-recurrence follow-up after resection. TCRdb used MiXCR to reprocess the 5' RACE reads, holding one entry per CDR3 protein. The repertoire consists of roughly 29,000 distinct CDR3 sequences, with almost 5.5% occurring once and the leading ten covering around 24%. The material sequenced was PBMCs, taken at follow-up. These receptors originate from a female donor with early-stage non-small cell lung cancer.

Many counts were recorded for this clonotype. The chain links TRBV28 to TRBJ1-4, with D possibly matching TRBD1 (5 bases). Germline V gene data show CDR1 as MDHEN and CDR2 as SYDVKM. V lost 5 bases to trimming and J lost 0 bases, with 7 bases between them. This CDR3 has 14 amino acids. The CDR3 bases are TGTGCCAGCAGTCCAGGGACAACTAATGAAAAACTGTTTTTT. This translates into CASSPGTTNEKLFF.

This clonotype was counted ten times or more. The rearrangement joins TRBV7-8 to TRBJ1-6, with TRBD1 matching 7 bases. Germline CDR1 is SGHVS and CDR2 is FQNEAQ. V was clipped by 5 bases and J by 6 bases; unmatched bases: 10. The CDR3 totals 16 residues. Here the CDR3 DNA reads TGTGCCAGCAGCCAAAACTCCGGGACAGCTAATTCACCCCTCCACTTT. It encodes CASSQNSGTANSPLHF. Complete variable domain (other parts from reference TRBV7-8 and TRBJ1-6): GAGVSQSPRYKVAKRGQDVALRCDPISGHVSLFWYQQALGQGPEFLTYFQNEAQLDKSGLPSDRFFAERPEGSVSTLKIQRTQQEDSAVYLCASSQNSGTANSPLHFGNGTRLTVT.

The table lists this clonotype with many counts. The junction departs from the called germline gene at one end, perhaps through a read error. The rearrangement uses TRBV29-1 and TRBJ1-6; D gene ambiguous. The germline CDR1 and CDR2 sequences are SQVTM and ANQGSEA. This CDR3 has 13 amino acids. The CDR3 nucleotides are TGCAGCGTTCTCACAAGGGTATCCTCTACCCTCTACTTT. It yields the protein CSVLTRVSSTLYF. The full variable domain, its missing parts supplied by reference TRBV29-1 and TRBJ1-6, is SAVISQKPSRDICQRGTSLTIQCQVDSQVTMMFWYRQQPGQSLTLIATANQGSEATYESGFVIDKFPISRPNLTFSTLTVSNMSPEDSSIYLCSVLTRVSSTLYFGNGTRLTVT.

This clonotype was seen ten or more times. V and J are TRBV12-3 or TRBV12-4 and TRBJ2-7; 9 bases agree with TRBD1. The V and J ends lost 5 bases and 1 base, in that order; junction bases with no gene match: 6. The CDR3 has 15 amino acids. In DNA form, the CDR3 reads TGTGCCAGCAGTCCCGGGACAGGGCAGTCCTACGAGCAGTACTTC. Protein: CASSPGTGQSYEQYF.

This clonotype has more than one count but fewer than ten. The rearrangement uses TRBV11-1 and TRBJ2-3, with TRBD1 matching over 10 bases. The CDR3 runs 15 residues. Germline CDR1 and CDR2: SGHAT and FQDESV (reference sequence). V lost 5 bases and J lost 6; bases outside the gene matches: 8. The CDR3 reads CASSLAGQGMDTQYF. The DNA of the CDR3 is TGTGCCAGCAGCCTTGCGGGACAGGGGATGGATACGCAGTATTTT.

This clonotype has only a few counts. The chain recombines TRBV6-2 or TRBV6-3 with TRBJ2-7, with 9 bases fitting TRBD1. CDR3 size: 14 residues. Germline CDR1 is MNHEY and CDR2 is SVGEGT. V dropped 6 bases and J dropped 6; count of bases not matched to a gene: 9. The CDR3 sequence: CASRPGTGNCEQYF. Here the CDR3 DNA reads TGTGCCAGCAGGCCCGGGACAGGGAACTGCGAGCAGTACTTC.

This clonotype was seen only once. V gene TRBV11-3 combines with J gene TRBJ1-1; D not certain. V lost 4 bases and J lost 1, with 10 bases in between. Germline lookup yields CDR1 SGHNT and CDR2 YENEEA. The CDR3 covers 14 residues. CDR3 loop: CASSSMTSNTEAFF. The CDR3 region has the DNA TGTGCCAGCAGCTCCATGACATCGAACACTGAAGCTTTCTTT.

This clonotype has ten or more counts. The J gene is TRBJ2-2, the V gene TRBV7-3; D is unresolved. V dropped 0 bases and J dropped 0 bases, with 11 bases sitting between them. This CDR3 has 17 residues. The germline CDR1 and CDR2 sequences are SGHTA and FQGTGA. The CDR3 DNA follows: TGTGCCAGCAGCTTAACGTTAACAGAGACGAACACCGGGGAGCTGTTTTTT. Residues: CASSLTLTETNTGELFF.

Sample share makes this clonotype medium-sized. The rearrangement joins TRBV27 to TRBJ2-1; 8 bases match TRBD1. Germline values: CDR1 MNHEY, CDR2 SMNVEV (reference sequence). The CDR3 has 17 residues. With V trimmed by 5 bases and J by 1 base, 10 bases remained unmatched. CDR3: CASSGGRGPRSYNEQFF. DNA of the CDR3: TGTGCCAGCAGTGGGGGCAGGGGGCCAAGATCCTACAATGAGCAGTTCTTC.

The table lists this clonotype with many counts. The rearrangement joins TRBV20-1 to TRBJ2-7, with unresolved D. Germline loops: CDR1 DFQATT, CDR2 SNEGSKA (reference sequence). The CDR3 has 11 residues. Trimming removed 4 bases at V and 3 bases at J, with 7 bases between. As DNA, the CDR3 is TGCAGTGCTACCCCGGACTACGAGCAGTACTTC. It encodes CSATPDYEQYF.

The gene calls are TRBV19 and TRBJ1-6, with 9 bases aligning to TRBD1. The V gene end was trimmed by 4 bases and the J gene end by 8 bases; junction bases not matched to a gene: 6. The germline V gene has CDR1 LNHDA and CDR2 SQIVND (reference sequence). This CDR3 has 15 residues. The CDR3 nucleotides read TGTGCCAGTAGTAACGCCGGGACAGGGTATTCACCCCTCCACTTT. It specifies CASSNAGTGYSPLHF.

This clonotype was detected ten times or more. The J gene is TRBJ2-1, the V gene TRBV4-3; 8 bases align to TRBD2. Germline loops: CDR1 LGHNA, CDR2 YSLEER. The V and J ends lost 1 base and 5 bases, in that order; junction bases with no gene match: 1. The CDR3 is made up of 14 amino acids. This chain's CDR3 is CASSQVLADNEQFF. In DNA, the CDR3 is TGCGCCAGCAGCCAAGTACTAGCGGACAATGAGCAGTTCTTC.

This clonotype was counted many times. The chain combines TRBV13 with TRBJ2-3, with D unclear. Trimming took 5 bases from V and 6 from J, leaving 18 bases between them. Germline V gene data show CDR1 as PRHDT and CDR2 as FYEKMQ (reference sequence). The CDR3 consists of 15 residues. CDR3 sequence reads: CASSPTLLRIDTQYF. The CDR3 DNA reads TGTGCCAGCAGCCCTACCCTTTTGAGAATCGATACGCAGTATTTT.

This clonotype was seen at least ten times. The V and J genes are TRBV6-5 and TRBJ1-2; perhaps TRBD1 as D (6 bases). In germline, CDR1 is MNHEY, CDR2 SVGAGI. The CDR3 runs to 15 residues. Trimming left V 7 bases short and J 6 bases short, with 21 bases between. The CDR3 nucleotides read TGTGCCAGCATTAGGGCGAACACAGGGTTCGATGGCTACACCTTC. Translation: CASIRANTGFDGYTF.

This clonotype was seen repeatedly, ten times or more. This chain connects TRBV10-3 to TRBJ1-6; TRBD1 matches 8 bases. Germline CDR1 and CDR2: ENHRY and SYGVKD. The CDR3 contains 12 residues. V dropped 8 bases and J dropped 8; count of bases not matched to a gene: 2. For the CDR3, the DNA is TGTGCCATCGGGACAGGTGATTCACCCCTCCACTTT. Translated: CAIGTGDSPLHF.

This clonotype was recorded at least ten times. This rearrangement joins TRBV4-3 to TRBJ2-3; 8 bases map to TRBD2. CDR1 is LGHNA, CDR2 YSLEER, per germline. This CDR3 spans 15 amino acids. Losses at the gene ends were 2 bases for V and 2 bases for J; bases not matched to a gene: 3. CDR3 residues: CASSQRGGSTDTQYF. The CDR3 coding sequence is TGCGCCAGCAGCCAACGGGGGGGGTCCACAGATACGCAGTATTTT.

This clonotype was recorded at least ten times. J is TRBJ1-2 and V is TRBV28; D is perhaps TRBD1 (6 bases). With 5 bases removed from V and 1 base from J, the gap between germline ends came to 11 bases. The CDR3 length is 14 residues. Germline V gene data show CDR1 as MDHEN and CDR2 as SYDVKM. Written as DNA, the CDR3 is TGTGCCAGCAGTACCGGGACATATAACTATGGCTACACCTTC. It specifies CASSTGTYNYGYTF.

This clonotype was observed at least ten times. The rearrangement links TRBV19 to TRBJ1-2; D gene ambiguous. This CDR3 is 15 amino acids long. Germline CDR1 is LNHDA and CDR2 is SQIVND (reference sequence). Trimming removed 1 base at V and 0 bases at J, with 9 bases between. The CDR3 is CASSIAGLSNYGYTF. Written as DNA, the CDR3 is TGTGCCAGTAGTATAGCTGGCTTATCTAACTATGGCTACACCTTC.

V usage is TRBV20-1 and J usage is TRBJ2-7; no clear D gene. Germline V gene sequence: CDR1 DFQATT, CDR2 SNEGSKA (reference sequence). The CDR3 has 12 amino acids. V dropped 3 bases and J dropped 2 bases, with 8 bases sitting between them. As DNA, the CDR3 is TGCAGTGCTAGCGACGGAACCTACGAGCAGTACTTC. This gives the protein CSASDGTYEQYF.

This clonotype was counted only a few times. The CDR3 sequence: CASSISRSRNTGELFF. In nucleotides, the CDR3 is TGTGCCAGTAGTATAAGTAGGTCTCGTAACACCGGGGAGCTGTTTTTT. The chain recombines TRBV19 with TRBJ2-2, with D unresolved. CDR3 length equals 16 residues. The V gene lost 2 bases and the J gene lost 2 bases, with 12 bases spanning the gap. Germline-derived CDR1 and CDR2 are LNHDA and SQIVND (reference sequence).

The table lists this clonotype with many counts. The chain joins TRBV20-1 to TRBJ1-5; D is ambiguous. CDR1 is DFQATT, CDR2 SNEGSKA, per germline (reference sequence). Trimming took off 5 bases at V and 0 bases at J, with 11 bases between the two ends. The CDR3 totals 14 residues. The CDR3 region has the DNA TGCAGTGCTGAGGGTTTATATAGCAATCAGCCCCAGCATTTT. Its translation is CSAEGLYSNQPQHF.

This clonotype was observed many times. The V gene is TRBV20-1, the J gene TRBJ1-5; D is perhaps TRBD1 (6 bases). Germline lookup yields CDR1 DFQATT and CDR2 SNEGSKA (reference sequence). There are 16 residues in the CDR3. V shed 6 bases and J shed 2 bases, with 20 bases lying between them. CDR3 sequence: CSAPLGGLGGNQPQHF. Written as DNA, the CDR3 is TGCAGTGCCCCCCTCGGGGGGCTCGGGGGCAATCAGCCCCAGCATTTT.

This clonotype occurred many times. The chain couples TRBV19 to TRBJ2-3, with unresolved D. With 6 bases removed from V and 2 bases from J, the gap between germline ends came to 6 bases. The CDR3 sequence is 12 residues long. Germline V CDR1 and CDR2: LNHDA, SQIVND (reference sequence). The CDR3 nucleotides are TGTGCCAGTAGCATCGACACAGATACGCAGTATTTT. This translates into CASSIDTDTQYF.